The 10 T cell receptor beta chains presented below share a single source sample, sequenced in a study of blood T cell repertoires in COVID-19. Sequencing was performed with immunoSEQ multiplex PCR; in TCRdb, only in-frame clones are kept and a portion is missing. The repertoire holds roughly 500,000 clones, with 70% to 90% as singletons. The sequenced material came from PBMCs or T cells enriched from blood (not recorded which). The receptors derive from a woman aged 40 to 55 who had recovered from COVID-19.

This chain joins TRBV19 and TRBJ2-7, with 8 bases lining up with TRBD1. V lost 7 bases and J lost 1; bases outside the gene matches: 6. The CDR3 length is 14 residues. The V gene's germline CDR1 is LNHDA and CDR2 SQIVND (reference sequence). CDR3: CASNPGQVSYEQYF. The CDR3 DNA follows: TGTGCCAGTAACCCGGGACAGGTATCCTACGAGCAGTACTTC.

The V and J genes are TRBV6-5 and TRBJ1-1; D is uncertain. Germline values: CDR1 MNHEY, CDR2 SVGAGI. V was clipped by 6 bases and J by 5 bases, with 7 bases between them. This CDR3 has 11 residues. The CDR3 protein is CASRGGTEAFF. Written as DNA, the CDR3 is TGTGCCAGCAGGGGAGGTACTGAAGCTTTCTTT.

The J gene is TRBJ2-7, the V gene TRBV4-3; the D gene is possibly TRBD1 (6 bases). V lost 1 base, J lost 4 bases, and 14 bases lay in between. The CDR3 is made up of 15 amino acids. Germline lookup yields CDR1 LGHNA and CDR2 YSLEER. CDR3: CASSQGRGLGYEQYF. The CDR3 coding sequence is TGCGCCAGCAGCCAAGGCAGGGGTTTAGGTTACGAGCAGTACTTC.

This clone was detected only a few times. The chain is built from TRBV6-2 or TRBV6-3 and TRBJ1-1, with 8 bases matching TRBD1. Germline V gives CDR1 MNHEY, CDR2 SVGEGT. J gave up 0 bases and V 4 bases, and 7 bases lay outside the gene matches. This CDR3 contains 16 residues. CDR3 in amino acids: CASSSNTGGLNTEAFF. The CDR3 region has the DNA TGTGCCAGCAGTTCAAATACAGGGGGATTGAACACTGAAGCTTTCTTT.

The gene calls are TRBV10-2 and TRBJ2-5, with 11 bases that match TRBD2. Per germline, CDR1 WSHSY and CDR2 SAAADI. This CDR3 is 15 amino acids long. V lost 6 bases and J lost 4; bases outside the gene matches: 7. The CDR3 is CASRRGLAGGETQYF. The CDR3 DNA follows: TGCGCCAGCAGGAGGGGGCTAGCGGGAGGAGAGACCCAGTACTTC.

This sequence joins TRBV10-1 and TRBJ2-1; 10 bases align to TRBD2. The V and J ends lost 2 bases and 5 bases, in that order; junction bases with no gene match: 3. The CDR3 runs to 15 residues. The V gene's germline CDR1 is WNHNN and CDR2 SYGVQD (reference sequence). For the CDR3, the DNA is TGCGCCAGCAGTGAGGAACTAGCGGGGCACAATGAGCAGTTCTTC. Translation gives CASSEELAGHNEQFF.

CDR3 protein: CASSQGTGTGGFEQYF. The CDR3 DNA reads TGCGCCAGCAGCCAAGGTACCGGGACAGGGGGCTTCGAGCAGTACTTC. This chain connects TRBV4-3 to TRBJ2-7; 12 nucleotides agree with TRBD1. Germline-derived CDR1 and CDR2 are LGHNA and YSLEER. This CDR3 comprises 16 residues. The V gene end was trimmed by 1 base and the J gene end by 6 bases; junction bases not matched to a gene: 7.

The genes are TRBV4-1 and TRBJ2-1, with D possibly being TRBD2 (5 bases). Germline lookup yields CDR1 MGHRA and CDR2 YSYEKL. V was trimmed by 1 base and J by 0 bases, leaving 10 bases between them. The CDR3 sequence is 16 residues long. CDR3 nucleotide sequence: TGCGCCAGCAGCCAAGGACTACTGAGCTCCTACAATGAGCAGTTCTTC. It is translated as CASSQGLLSSYNEQFF.

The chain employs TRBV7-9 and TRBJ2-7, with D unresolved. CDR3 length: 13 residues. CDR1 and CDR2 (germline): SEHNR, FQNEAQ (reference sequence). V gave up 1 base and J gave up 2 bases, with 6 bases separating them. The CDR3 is CASSLGFTYEQYF. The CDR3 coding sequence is TGTGCCAGCAGCTTAGGTTTTACCTACGAGCAGTACTTC.

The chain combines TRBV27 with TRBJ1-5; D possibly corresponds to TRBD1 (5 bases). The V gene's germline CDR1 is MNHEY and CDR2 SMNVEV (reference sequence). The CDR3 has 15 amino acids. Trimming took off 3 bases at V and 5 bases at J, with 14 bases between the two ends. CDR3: CASSFGRVSDQPQHF. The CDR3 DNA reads TGTGCCAGCAGTTTCGGCAGGGTGTCGGATCAGCCCCAGCATTTT.